The T cell receptor beta chain described here comes from a study of cytomegalovirus exposure and HLA in healthy donors. About the study: As released early, the data held approximately 80 million unique TCRs from HLA-typed donors.

On this clone itself: As yet, its antigen is unknown.

PCR used 60 Vbeta primers and 13 Jbeta primers. The table came from immunoSEQ multiplex PCR; TCRdb's copy has only in-frame clones and leaves some out. The top ten clones hold 1.4% of a sample with some 190,000 clones, just over 75% of them seen once. J was trimmed by 2 bases and V by 6 bases; bases with no gene match: 7. This CDR3 spans 15 amino acids. Germline loops: CDR1 MNHEY, CDR2 SVGAGI. Whole-study findings and limits: Researchers counted 180 or so TCR beta chains as cytomegalovirus-associated. V segments that were indistinguishable, TRBV6-2 and TRBV6-3 among them, were omitted from analysis.

The TCR was taken from a man aged 18 to 35 in good health and CMV-seronegative. The chain has TRBV6-5 and TRBJ1-3; 7 bases are a match to TRBD1. The sequenced material came from PBMCs. CDR3 nucleotides: TGTGCCAGCAGGTCGACAGGGCCTCCTGGAAACACCATATATTTT. Translated, it gives CASRSTGPPGNTIYF.